The present entry profiles one T cell receptor (beta chain) with its context. This sample is drawn from a study of high-grade serous ovarian cancer treatment subgroups. The V segment lost 4 bases and the J segment 3 bases; nucleotides outside the gene matches: 9. Per germline, CDR1 WSHSY and CDR2 SAAADI. The CDR3 has 16 amino acids. Tumor samples were obtained before definitive surgery or chemotherapy. This table comes from immunoSEQ multiplex PCR, and its TCRdb copy is limited to in-frame clones, with some not included. The table lists about 4,900 clones, under 80% of them singletons. The receptor was isolated from a human donor with high-grade serous ovarian cancer. Source material: tumor tissue. The chain has TRBV10-2 and TRBJ1-3; the match to TRBD1 covers 7 bases. The DNA of the CDR3 is TGCGCCAGCAGTGTATTGTCAGGGGGGAGTGGAAACACCATATATTTT. Protein product: CASSVLSGGSGNTIYF.